The clone carrying this TCR beta chain was counted only a few times. What it binds is unknown. CDR1 is MNHEY and CDR2 is SMNVEV in the germline V gene (reference sequence). The CDR3 is 15 residues long. Losses at the gene ends were 6 bases for V and 2 bases for J; bases not matched to a gene: 10. TCRdb processed the reads anew with MiXCR; each CDR3 protein has one entry. The sample records just over 450,000 distinct CDR3 sequences, roughly 42% being singletons. The sample originates from a study of T cell repertoires in cytomegalovirus infection. At the level of the study: CMV epitopes, recently identified HLA-C-restricted and well-studied HLA-B-restricted, were used. Through public TCR beta signatures, both CMV infection and matching HLA type were indicated.

Notes on the study in general: HLA-C-restricted TCR beta clonotypes specific for CMV led the ex vivo response. Of the TCR beta families, the public ones yielded a cumulative frequency that identified carriers of CMV plus the relevant HLA.

The specimen was cultured PBMCs, collected from culture after CMV antigen stimulation. V usage is TRBV27 and J usage is TRBJ2-7; 7 bases align to TRBD1. The receptor's source is a human donor in good health (CMV status not recorded). Some clones in this sample may be carry-over from other donors' samples. CDR3 DNA sequence: TGTGCCAGCAGCCCCACAGGGGCCTTTACCTACGAGCAGTACTTC. It encodes CASSPTGAFTYEQYF.